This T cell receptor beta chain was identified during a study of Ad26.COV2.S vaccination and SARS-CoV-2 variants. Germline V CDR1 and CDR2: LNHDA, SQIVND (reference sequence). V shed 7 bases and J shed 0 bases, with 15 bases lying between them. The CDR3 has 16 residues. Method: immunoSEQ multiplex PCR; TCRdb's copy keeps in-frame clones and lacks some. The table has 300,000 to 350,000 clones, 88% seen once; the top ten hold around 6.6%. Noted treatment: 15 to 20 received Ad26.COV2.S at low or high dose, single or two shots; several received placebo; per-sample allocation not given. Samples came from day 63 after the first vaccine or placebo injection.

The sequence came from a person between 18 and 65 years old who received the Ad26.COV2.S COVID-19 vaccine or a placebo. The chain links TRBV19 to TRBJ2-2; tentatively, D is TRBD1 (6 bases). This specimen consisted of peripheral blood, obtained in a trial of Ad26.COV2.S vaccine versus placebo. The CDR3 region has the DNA TGTGCCAGTACGAAGACAGGAGACACGAACACCGGGGAGCTGTTTTTT. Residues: CASTKTGDTNTGELFF.